This T cell receptor (beta chain) stems from a study of regulatory T cells in long-lasting Graves disease. General study points: Favoring TRBV28, TRBJ1-2 and TRBJ2-5 was a feature seen in persistent disease.

The table lists this clonotype with a few counts. The antigen is not known. TCR beta libraries were built with iRepertoire HTBI primers and Arm-PCR of CDR3 regions. TCRdb re-called the multiplex PCR reads with MiXCR, one entry per CDR3 protein. Seen here are approximately 460,000 distinct CDR3 sequences, less than 20% observed once, and the top ten hold around a tenth. Trimming took 4 bases from V and 5 from J, leaving 12 bases between them. This CDR3 contains 14 residues. Germline V gives CDR1 PRHDT, CDR2 FYEKMQ (reference sequence). Time point reported: newly diagnosed GD, antithyroid drugs for less than 3 months. Construction of the TCR library relied on RNA isolated from PBMCs. The sample also formed part of further work on T cells in Graves' hyperthyroidism and ophthalmopathy. According to that study: In the blood, most expanded thyroid clonotypes above 0.001 appeared as well.

This clonotype originated in a woman in her twenties or thirties with Graves disease. This chain joins TRBV13 and TRBJ1-5; a possible D gene is TRBD1 (5 bases). Sample: peripheral blood mononuclear cells (PBMCs), taken at new diagnosis, from a patient treated with antithyroid drugs. The CDR3: CASSSGTEDQPQHF. The CDR3 region has the DNA TGTGCCAGCAGCTCAGGGACGGAAGATCAGCCCCAGCATTTT.